This T cell receptor (beta chain) was identified during a study of OX40 agonist ivuxolimab in advanced cancers. V shed 1 base and J 8 bases; nucleotides not matched to a gene: 10. The CDR3 contains 16 residues. The V gene's germline CDR1 is SGHNT and CDR2 YYREEE (reference sequence). As concerns this clone: Its antigen remains unknown.

Points from the study as a whole: Some nonresponders also had low normalized T-cell clonal expansion.

The data were produced by immunoSEQ multiplex PCR, yet TCRdb's version contains in-frame clones alone and is incomplete. The table has tens of thousands of clones, about 87% seen once; the top ten hold roughly 0.34%. J is TRBJ2-1 and V is TRBV5-4; 9 bases are a match to TRBD1. The source is an adult with an advanced solid tumor such as melanoma, head and neck, liver or kidney cancer. The sequences come from CD4+ or CD8+ T cells sorted from blood, collected in a trial of the OX40 agonist ivuxolimab. The CDR3 protein is CASSLYGQGNGDEQFF. The CDR3 region has the DNA TGTGCCAGCAGCTTGTATGGACAGGGGAATGGGGATGAGCAGTTCTTC.